A single sample gave rise to the 17 T cell receptor beta chains below, sequenced in a study of T cells after yellow fever vaccination. TCRdb processed the 5' RACE reads anew with MiXCR; each CDR3 protein has one entry. The sample holds 500,000 to 650,000 distinct CDR3 sequences, about 12% seen once. The sequencing here drew on PBMCs, taken on the day of the yellow fever booster vaccination. Receptors originate from a man aged 25 to 40 who received the YFV17D yellow fever vaccine.

This clonotype has just a few counts. CDR3 DNA sequence: TGTGCCAGCAGCCCGAACCTAGATGAGCAGTTCTTC. Its translation is CASSPNLDEQFF. V gene TRBV7-2 combines with J gene TRBJ2-1; the D is unclear. The V gene's germline CDR1 is SGHTA and CDR2 FQGNSA. The V gene lost 5 bases and the J gene lost 8 bases, with 10 bases spanning the gap. CDR3 length equals 12 residues.

This chain links TRBV6-2 or TRBV6-3 with TRBJ2-7, with D maybe TRBD2 (6 bases). The length of the CDR3 is 15 residues. CDR1 is MNHEY, CDR2 SVGEGT, per germline. V was trimmed by 7 bases and J by 3 bases, leaving 19 bases between them. DNA of the CDR3: TGTGCCAGCATGGAAAGGGGACTGCCCAACTACGAGCAGTACTTC. This sequence encodes CASMERGLPNYEQYF.

The chain carries TRBV5-1 and TRBJ2-7; D not resolved. From germline, CDR1 is SGHRS and CDR2 YFSETQ. This CDR3 has 14 amino acids. Trimming stripped 0 bases from V and 3 bases from J, with 10 bases between. Written as DNA, the CDR3 is TGCGCCAGCAGCTTGGGCGCGAGCGACTACGAGCAGTACTTC. Amino acids: CASSLGASDYEQYF.

The chain combines TRBV3-1 with TRBJ1-4; D might be TRBD1 (6 bases). The CDR3 spans 14 residues. The V end was cut by 2 bases, the J end by 8 bases, with 12 bases between. Germline V lookup: CDR1 LGHDT, CDR2 YNNKEL (reference sequence). The CDR3 loop is CASSQQGFREKLFF. As DNA, the CDR3 is TGTGCCAGCAGCCAACAGGGGTTCAGAGAAAAACTGTTTTTT. The variable domain in full, with the rest retrieved from reference TRBV3-1 and TRBJ1-4, is DTAVSQTPKYLVTQMGNDKSIKCEQNLGHDTMYWYKQDSKKFLKIMFSYNNKELIINETVPNRFSPKSPDKAHLNLHINSLELGDSAVYFCASSQQGFREKLFFGSGTQLSVL.

The chain recombines TRBV25-1 with TRBJ2-3; 10 positions match TRBD2. The germline V gene has CDR1 MGHDK and CDR2 SYGVNS. V lost 6 bases to trimming and J lost 3 bases; unmatched junction nucleotides: 6. CDR3 length: 15 residues. CDR3 residues: CASSPGGLATDTQYF. In nucleotides, the CDR3 is TGTGCCAGCAGCCCTGGGGGACTAGCGACAGATACGCAGTATTTT.

This clonotype appeared a few times. J is TRBJ2-5 and V is TRBV18, with D uncertain. CDR1 KGHSH and CDR2 LQKENI come from the germline V gene. The CDR3 length is 13 residues. V was trimmed by 6 bases and J by 3 bases, leaving 11 bases between them. In DNA form, the CDR3 reads TGTGCCAGCTCTAACCGGGCGGAAGAGACCCAGTACTTC. Protein: CASSNRAEETQYF.

The chain combines TRBV5-1 with TRBJ2-7; D possibly corresponds to TRBD2 (5 bases). V dropped 1 base and J dropped 2 bases, with 10 bases sitting between them. This CDR3 is built from 14 residues. Per germline, CDR1 SGHRS and CDR2 YFSETQ. CDR3 DNA sequence: TGCGCCAGCAGCTTGAAAAGCGGAACCTACGAGCAGTACTTC. This translates into CASSLKSGTYEQYF. Variable domain in full (rest from reference TRBV5-1 and TRBJ2-7): KAGVTQTPRYLIKTRGQQVTLSCSPISGHRSVSWYQQTPGQGLQFLFEYFSETQRNKGNFPGRFSGRQFSNSRSEMNVSTLELGDSALYLCASSLKSGTYEQYFGPGTRLTVT.

In its sample, this clonotype was seen a few times. The chain combines TRBV6-1 with TRBJ1-1; no firm D call. V gave up 1 base and J gave up 8 bases, with 5 bases separating them. Germline CDR1 MNHNS, CDR2 SASEGT. There are 11 residues in the CDR3. The CDR3 sequence is CASSEVVEAFF. Here the CDR3 DNA reads TGTGCCAGCAGTGAAGTCGTCGAAGCTTTCTTT.

The chain links TRBV20-1 to TRBJ2-1; D ambiguous. Between the trimmed V and J ends, which lost 0 bases and 9 bases, there was a span of 15 bases. Germline loops: CDR1 DFQATT, CDR2 SNEGSKA (reference sequence). This CDR3 region has 14 residues. The CDR3 reads CSARDENGYGEQFF. The CDR3 DNA reads as TGCAGTGCTAGAGACGAAAACGGGTATGGTGAGCAGTTCTTC.

The chain has TRBV7-9 and TRBJ2-3, with unresolved D. In germline, CDR1 is SEHNR, CDR2 FQNEAQ (reference sequence). The V end was cut by 5 bases, the J end by 7 bases, with 13 bases between. The CDR3 has 13 amino acids. The CDR3 DNA sequence: TGTGCCAGCAGCGAAAATATACTGAATACGCAGTATTTT. Its protein is CASSENILNTQYF.

V usage is TRBV29-1 and J usage is TRBJ2-7; D remains ambiguous. CDR3 length: 15 amino acids. V dropped 2 bases and J dropped 3 bases, with 17 bases sitting between them. Germline CDR1 reads SQVTM; CDR2 reads ANQGSEA. The CDR3 DNA is TGCAGCGTTGAAAGTCATGGCCGGCCTGACTACGAGCAGTACTTC. Its translation: CSVESHGRPDYEQYF.

This clonotype was detected a few times. This chain uses TRBV30 with TRBJ2-7; D might be TRBD1 (6 bases). Germline CDR1 reads GTSNPN; CDR2 reads SVGIG (reference sequence). CDR3 length: 15 residues. Trimming took off 0 bases at V and 7 bases at J, with 19 bases between the two ends. The CDR3 reads CAWSVRQVYSLEQYF. In DNA, the CDR3 is TGTGCCTGGAGTGTACGACAGGTATACTCGTTGGAGCAGTACTTC.

This clonotype has more than one count but fewer than ten. The chain joins TRBV7-3 to TRBJ2-6; D is ambiguous. V lost 2 bases and J 0 bases, leaving 8 bases between the germline ends. The CDR3 extends over 16 amino acids. The V gene's germline CDR1 is SGHTA and CDR2 FQGTGA. The CDR3 spells CASSLGVVSGANVLTF. The CDR3 DNA is TGTGCCAGCAGCTTAGGTGTCGTCTCTGGGGCCAACGTCCTGACTTTC.

The chain employs TRBV3-1 and TRBJ2-3; D not certain. Deletions cut 2 bases from V and 4 bases from J, with 7 bases between. Looked up from germline, CDR1 is LGHDT and CDR2 is YNNKEL (reference sequence). The CDR3 is 13 amino acids. The CDR3 sequence is CASSQIQADTQYF. For the CDR3, the DNA is TGTGCCAGCAGCCAAATTCAGGCAGATACGCAGTATTTT.

This clonotype occurred a few times. The chain couples TRBV10-3 to TRBJ2-7, with a weak D call TRBD2 (5 bases). The CDR3 has 14 residues. Per germline, CDR1 ENHRY and CDR2 SYGVKD. Trimming shortened V by 5 bases and J by 4 bases, and 15 bases separated the two germline ends. CDR3 DNA sequence: TGTGCCATCAGTTTCCCCGGTTCGGGGTACGAGCAGTACTTC. Translation: CAISFPGSGYEQYF.

This clonotype was counted once. The chain combines TRBV12-3 or TRBV12-4 with TRBJ2-3; no clear D. The V and J ends lost 9 bases and 0 bases respectively, with 13 bases between them. This CDR3 has 14 amino acids. Here the CDR3 reads CASCMGTSTDTQYF. The CDR3 DNA sequence: TGTGCCAGTTGTATGGGTACTAGCACAGATACGCAGTATTTT.

V gene TRBV20-1 combines with J gene TRBJ2-1, with TRBD2 matching 8 bases. V lost 2 bases to trimming and J lost 4 bases; unmatched junction nucleotides: 4. CDR3 length equals 14 residues. CDR1 and CDR2 from the germline V gene are DFQATT and SNEGSKA (reference sequence). CDR3 loop: CSARTGGSYNEQFF. Written as DNA, the CDR3 is TGCAGTGCTAGAACGGGAGGGTCTTACAATGAGCAGTTCTTC.